These 5 T cell receptor beta chains were sequenced from one sample in a study of OX40 agonist ivuxolimab in advanced cancers. Libraries came from the immunoSEQ multiplex PCR assay. The immuneACCESS repertoire file appears here via TCRdb, limited to in-frame rearrangements. These files lack a portion of the clones; in checked studies, under half of the deficit traces to unresolved V genes, and the cause of the others is not known. The sample contains roughly 100,000 clones, 85% to 95% of them found a single time. 0.26% of the sample is taken by the ten largest. This specimen was CD4+ or CD8+ T cells sorted from blood, taken in a trial of the OX40 agonist ivuxolimab. The receptors here all came from an adult with an advanced solid tumor such as melanoma, head and neck, liver or kidney cancer.

The chain has TRBV30 and TRBJ1-5; D perhaps matches TRBD1 (5 bases). This CDR3 region has 16 residues. Germline CDR1 and CDR2: GTSNPN and SVGIG (reference sequence). V shed 1 base and J shed 0 bases, with 13 bases lying between them. CDR3: CAWSGGRSPSNQPQHF. In DNA, the CDR3 is TGTGCCTGGAGTGGGGGACGGAGCCCTAGCAATCAGCCCCAGCATTTT.

This chain joins TRBV7-2 and TRBJ2-1, with D possibly matching TRBD2 (5 bases). This CDR3 has 17 residues. V was cut by 1 base and J by 0 bases, with 13 bases left in between. Germline-derived CDR1 and CDR2 are SGHTA and FQGNSA. CDR3 DNA: TGTGCCAGCAGCTTAGTTTCTAGCCCGAGCTCCTACAATGAGCAGTTCTTC. Its translation: CASSLVSSPSSYNEQFF.

For this clone: Other nucleotide sequences from this sample produce the same CDR3. The chain employs TRBV7-8 and TRBJ1-3; D not certain. This CDR3 is built from 12 residues. The germline V gene encodes CDR1 SGHVS and CDR2 FQNEAQ. Deletions cut 3 bases from V and 3 bases from J, with 3 bases between. The CDR3 DNA follows: TGTGCCAGCAGCTTTAGTGGAAACACCATATATTTT. Amino acid sequence: CASSFSGNTIYF. Looking up the rest from reference TRBV7-8 and TRBJ1-3 gives the full variable domain: GAGVSQSPRYKVAKRGQDVALRCDPISGHVSLFWYQQALGQGPEFLTYFQNEAQLDKSGLPSDRFFAERPEGSVSTLKIQRTQQEDSAVYLCASSFSGNTIYFGEGSWLTVV.

The genes are TRBV11-3 and TRBJ2-3, with a possible D match to TRBD2 (6 bases). This CDR3 spans 15 amino acids. V was cut by 8 bases and J by 4 bases, with 19 bases left in between. Germline-derived CDR1 and CDR2 are SGHNT and YENEEA. CDR3 nucleotides: TGTGCCAGCTCTAAGCGGGCGGGTCCCGCAGATACGCAGTATTTT. This encodes CASSKRAGPADTQYF.

This sequence joins TRBV7-8 and TRBJ1-1; TRBD1 aligns across 8 bases. Germline loops: CDR1 SGHVS, CDR2 FQNEAQ. The ends lost 4 bases at V and 5 bases at J; junction bases unmatched: 3. The CDR3 runs to 13 residues. The CDR3 loop reads CASSSQGETEAFF. DNA for the CDR3: TGTGCCAGCAGCTCACAGGGGGAGACTGAAGCTTTCTTT.